This TCR beta chain was identified in a study of T cells in Graves' hyperthyroidism and ophthalmopathy. Across the study: Staff took peripheral blood when the initial diagnosis was made, before any treatment began.

Germline trimming cut 5 bases from V and 6 bases from J; bases unmatched to any gene: 17. CDR1 and CDR2 from the germline V gene are SGHTA and FQGTGA. The CDR3 length is 18 residues. This clonotype was picked up a small number of times. The study included ophthalmopathy patients with Clinical Activity Score at least 3, NOSPECS grade at least 4 and duration under 3 months. Uncontrolled infections, other autoimmune diseases, pregnancy or lactation led to exclusion of patients. Diagnoses used clinical symptoms, serum thyroxine and TRAb, thyroid ultrasound and orbital computed tomography. The source material, RNA transcripts, was used to amplify TCR beta CDR3 regions. RT-PCR in the first round (using the HTBI primer set) targeted the TCR CDR3. TCRdb processed the multiplex PCR reads anew with MiXCR; each CDR3 protein has one entry. The sample consists of about 270,000 distinct CDR3 sequences, more than 20% of them appearing once.

The rearrangement joins TRBV7-3 to TRBJ1-5; 9 nucleotides line up with TRBD1. The sequence was obtained from a woman aged 35 to 49 with Graves' ophthalmopathy. The material sequenced was blood. The DNA of the CDR3 is TGTGCCAGCAGCCCCGGGACAGGGCTTTGGCCGTCCGGTCAGCCCCAGCATTTT. It is translated as CASSPGTGLWPSGQPQHF.